The T cell receptor (beta chain) described here comes from a study of T cell changes during pregnancy in multiple sclerosis. This CDR3 is 14 amino acids long. Germline-derived CDR1 and CDR2 are SGDLS and YYNGEE. The V gene lost 0 bases and the J gene lost 3 bases, with 10 bases spanning the gap. Repertoires were generated with immunoSEQ multiplex PCR, while TCRdb's copy carries only in-frame clones and drops some. The data show 55,000 to 70,000 clones, 92% seen once. The sequence was obtained from a female donor in good health, enrolled as a control in a pregnancy study. The chain recombines TRBV9 with TRBJ2-7; weak D call: TRBD2 (5 bases). The sequencing used peripheral blood, collected in the second trimester of pregnancy. The CDR3 is CASSVEAGLYEQYF. CDR3 nucleotides: TGTGCCAGCAGCGTAGAGGCAGGACTCTACGAGCAGTACTTC. Together with reference TRBV9 and TRBJ2-7, the CDR3 gives the full variable domain: DSGVTQTPKHLITATGQRVTLRCSPRSGDLSVYWYQQSLDQGLQFLIQYYNGEERAKGNILERFSAQQFPDLHSELNLSSLELGDSALYFCASSVEAGLYEQYFGPGTRLTVT.